The 32 T cell receptor beta chains reported below all come from one sample, sequenced in a study of graft-versus-host responses after intestinal transplantation. Assay used: immunoSEQ multiplex PCR; TCRdb lists only in-frame clones, some missing. The profile shows 70,000 to 95,000 clones, about nine tenths of them singletons. Their antigens remain unidentified. Sample: unstimulated CD4+ T cells sorted from spleen or lymph node cells, taken before intestinal transplant. These receptors all stem from a human donor who received an intestinal transplant.

A single count supports this clone. CDR3 protein: CASQAVDEQFF. The DNA of the CDR3 is TGTGCCAGCCAAGCGGTGGATGAGCAGTTCTTC. The chain joins TRBV7-9 to TRBJ2-1; maybe TRBD2 (5 bases). V lost 8 bases to trimming and J lost 8 bases, with 10 bases between them. Germline CDR1 reads SEHNR; CDR2 reads FQNEAQ (reference sequence). CDR3 length equals 11 residues.

This chain connects TRBV14 to TRBJ1-2; 7 bases align to TRBD1. Germline CDR1 and CDR2: SGHDN and FVKESK. This CDR3 contains 15 residues. V shed 6 bases, J shed 0 bases, and the junction held 7 bases outside the gene matches. Here the CDR3 reads CASSYRGETNYGYTF. CDR3 DNA sequence: TGTGCCAGCAGTTACAGGGGCGAAACTAACTATGGCTACACCTTC.

J is TRBJ1-3 and V is TRBV5-8; D might be TRBD1 (5 bases). The length of the CDR3 is 18 residues. Germline CDR1 SGHTS, CDR2 YDEGEE. V shed 1 base and J shed 3 bases, with 20 bases lying between them. CDR3 DNA sequence: TGTGCCAGCAGCTTGTTCTCTGGGGGGAAATCCTTTGGAAACACCATATATTTT. Translation gives CASSLFSGGKSFGNTIYF.

This rearrangement joins TRBV10-3 to TRBJ2-7; no definite D call. The V end lost 8 bases, the J end lost 2 bases, and 7 bases lay between the germline ends. Per the germline V gene, CDR1 is ENHRY and CDR2 is SYGVKD. This CDR3 region has 11 residues. Written as DNA, the CDR3 is TGTGCCATCGGTAGCACCTACGAGCAGTACTTC. Translated, it gives CAIGSTYEQYF.

This chain joins TRBV5-6 and TRBJ2-7; possibly TRBD2 for D (5 bases). The DNA end lines up better with TRBJ2-5; the J call may be wrong. The CDR3 has 16 residues. Per germline, CDR1 SGHDT and CDR2 YYEEEE. CDR3 loop: CASSFEERTAQETQYF. In DNA, the CDR3 is TGTGCCAGCAGCTTTGAGGAGCGGACGGCGCAAGAGACCCAGTACTTC.

As DNA, the CDR3 is TGTGCCAGCAGCCAGCGGGGAAGCAATGAGCAGTTCTTC. Protein product: CASSQRGSNEQFF. The rearrangement uses TRBV11-2 and TRBJ2-1, with 7 bases aligning to TRBD2. CDR3 length: 13 amino acids. Germline CDR1 reads SGHAT; CDR2 reads FQNNGV. The V gene end was trimmed by 5 bases and the J gene end by 6 bases; junction bases not matched to a gene: 4.

This clone was counted between two and nine times. The chain joins TRBV6-5 to TRBJ2-7; D not certain. In germline, CDR1 is MNHEY, CDR2 SVGAGI. There are 11 residues in the CDR3. Trimming shortened V by 8 bases and J by 3 bases, and 8 bases separated the two germline ends. The CDR3 reads CASAVGYEQYF. DNA for the CDR3: TGTGCCAGCGCGGTGGGCTACGAGCAGTACTTC.

This chain uses TRBV4-1 with TRBJ1-2; possibly TRBD1 for D (5 bases). CDR3 length: 16 residues. The V end lost 0 bases, the J end lost 3 bases, and 14 bases lay between the germline ends. CDR1 is MGHRA, CDR2 YSYEKL, per germline. The CDR3 bases are TGCGCCAGCAGCCAAGATAGGGGCAAACTCTACTATGGCTACACCTTC. Amino acids: CASSQDRGKLYYGYTF.

This clone was seen only once. This chain joins TRBV18 and TRBJ1-6; D not certain. This CDR3 comprises 17 residues. Between the trimmed V and J ends, which lost 6 bases and 9 bases, there was a span of 24 bases. Germline V gene sequence: CDR1 KGHSH, CDR2 LQKENI. CDR3 nucleotide sequence: TGTGCCAGCTCGCCCTCGCGGGTCGCCATATTGGGTTCACCCCTCCACTTT. This codes for CASSPSRVAILGSPLHF.

The J gene is TRBJ2-7, the V gene TRBV6-6; 8 bases align to TRBD1. CDR1 and CDR2 (germline): MNHNY, SVGAGI (reference sequence). CDR3 size: 13 residues. J gave up 5 bases and V 5 bases, and 5 bases lay outside the gene matches. CDR3 sequence reads: CASSPGGRDEQYF. The CDR3 coding sequence is TGTGCCAGCAGTCCAGGGGGCAGGGACGAGCAGTACTTC.

The chain uses TRBV5-6 and TRBJ1-1, with D possibly matching TRBD1 (6 bases). V shed 3 bases and J shed 5 bases, with 23 bases lying between them. The germline gives CDR1 SGHDT, CDR2 YYEEEE. The CDR3 has 17 amino acids. CDR3 bases: TGTGCCAGCAGCTGGGCGTCCCGGGACGTTAGGGGGACTGAAGCTTTCTTT. It translates to CASSWASRDVRGTEAFF.

This chain joins TRBV7-9 and TRBJ2-3; the D gene is possibly TRBD1 (6 bases). The CDR3 covers 14 residues. Looked up from germline, CDR1 is SEHNR and CDR2 is FQNEAQ (reference sequence). Trimming took off 5 bases at V and 3 bases at J, with 12 bases between the two ends. The DNA of the CDR3 is TGTGCCAGCAGCCGCAGACAGGATACAGATACGCAGTATTTT. Protein sequence: CASSRRQDTDTQYF.

J is TRBJ2-7 and V is TRBV5-1, with 7 bases lining up with TRBD2. This CDR3 has 16 amino acids. The trim removed 4 bases at V and 1 base at J, leaving 11 bases unmatched. CDR1 is SGHRS and CDR2 is YFSETQ in the germline V gene. The CDR3 DNA reads TGCGCCAGCAGCACCCTTCCCCGGGGGGAATCCTACGAGCAGTACTTC. It codes for CASSTLPRGESYEQYF.

The chain recombines TRBV27 with TRBJ2-1; TRBD1 agrees at 9 bases. The CDR3 runs 15 residues. Germline V gene sequence: CDR1 MNHEY, CDR2 SMNVEV (reference sequence). V lost 6 bases, J lost 3 bases, and 6 bases stayed unmatched. The CDR3 spells CASRSTGGGYNEQFF. The CDR3 DNA reads TGTGCCAGCAGATCGACAGGGGGTGGCTACAATGAGCAGTTCTTC.

The rearrangement uses TRBV18 and TRBJ2-3, with D tentatively TRBD2 (6 bases). The CDR3 is 14 amino acids. V was trimmed by 4 bases and J by 7 bases, leaving 15 bases between them. Germline-derived CDR1 and CDR2 are KGHSH and LQKENI. CDR3 sequence (DNA): TGTGCCAGCTCACAAGGACTACCTCGGAATACGCAGTATTTT. It yields the protein CASSQGLPRNTQYF.

The V gene is TRBV4-1, the J gene TRBJ2-7; 8 bases are shared with TRBD2. This CDR3 is built from 17 residues. With V trimmed by 0 bases and J by 4 bases, 11 bases remained unmatched. Germline V CDR1 and CDR2: MGHRA, YSYEKL. Here the CDR3 DNA reads TGCGCCAGCAGCCAAGATCCTTCGCGGGGGGCGGGTTACGAGCAGTACTTC. Protein sequence: CASSQDPSRGAGYEQYF.

The V and J genes are TRBV7-3 and TRBJ1-1; D ambiguous. The germline V gene has CDR1 SGHTA and CDR2 FQGTGA. The CDR3 has 15 residues. V lost 5 bases and J 1 base, leaving 14 bases between the germline ends. The CDR3 here is CASSPQAGRNTEAFF. Written as DNA, the CDR3 is TGTGCCAGCAGCCCCCAGGCGGGGAGGAACACTGAAGCTTTCTTT.

V and J are TRBV15 and TRBJ2-4, with 8 bases identical to TRBD1. The CDR3 is 14 amino acids. The junction had 5 bases not matched to a gene; V was cut back by 3 bases and J by 7 bases. CDR1 is LNHNV, CDR2 YYDKDF, per germline (reference sequence). The CDR3 loop is CATSSTRQGNIQYF. The DNA of the CDR3 is TGTGCCACCAGCAGTACGAGACAGGGGAACATTCAGTACTTC.

This rearrangement joins TRBV6-1 to TRBJ2-7; D might be TRBD2 (5 bases). Germline CDR1 and CDR2: MNHNS and SASEGT. The CDR3 sequence is 14 residues long. V was cut by 8 bases and J by 0 bases, with 14 bases left in between. CDR3 residues: CASPPPGISYEQYF. DNA for the CDR3: TGTGCCAGCCCCCCTCCGGGGATCTCCTACGAGCAGTACTTC.

The chain uses TRBV18 and TRBJ1-1, with 10 bases identical to TRBD1. Germline CDR1 and CDR2: KGHSH and LQKENI. CDR3 length equals 14 residues. The V segment lost 3 bases and the J segment 6 bases; nucleotides outside the gene matches: 4. The CDR3 is CASSPGTGEAEAFF. The CDR3, as DNA: TGTGCCAGCTCACCGGGGACAGGGGAGGCTGAAGCTTTCTTT.

The chain links TRBV7-9 to TRBJ1-6, with D tentatively TRBD1 (5 bases). V lost 7 bases and J lost 6, with 10 bases in between. This CDR3 spans 13 amino acids. CDR1 and CDR2 (germline): SEHNR, FQNEAQ (reference sequence). The CDR3 DNA reads as TGTGCCAGCAACCAGGGCTTTAATTCACCCCTCCACTTT. This gives the protein CASNQGFNSPLHF.

The chain joins TRBV2 to TRBJ1-2, with 7 nucleotides matching TRBD1. The germline V gene encodes CDR1 SNHLY and CDR2 FYNNEI. This CDR3 comprises 20 residues. Trimming cost V 6 bases and J 0 bases; bases outside gene matches: 22. CDR3 in DNA: TGTGCCAGCAGCTTAAGTACGCGGACAGGAGAATACCCGGCTAACTATGGCTACACCTTC. Protein sequence: CASSLSTRTGEYPANYGYTF. The full variable domain, in which reference TRBV2 and TRBJ1-2 provide the parts outside the CDR3, is EPEVTQTPSHQVTQMGQEVILRCVPISNHLYFYWYRQILGQKVEFLVSFYNNEISEKSEIFDDQFSVERPDGSNFTLKIRSTKLEDSAMYFCASSLSTRTGEYPANYGYTFGSGTRLTVV.

The chain is built from TRBV25-1 and TRBJ2-1, with 8 bases lining up with TRBD2. The J segment lost 8 bases and the V segment lost 1 base, leaving 10 bases of the junction unmatched. The length of the CDR3 is 16 residues. Germline loops: CDR1 MGHDK, CDR2 SYGVNS. The CDR3 region is CASSESGGGPRDEQFF. The CDR3 coding sequence is TGTGCCAGCAGTGAATCGGGGGGGGGCCCACGGGATGAGCAGTTCTTC.

The chain is built from TRBV5-1 and TRBJ2-3, with 7 bases lining up with TRBD1. This CDR3 has 17 amino acids. Trimming removed 0 bases from V and 3 bases from J; junction bases left unmatched: 10. Germline V lookup: CDR1 SGHRS, CDR2 YFSETQ. CDR3 sequence reads: CASSLEGAWAATDTQYF. The CDR3 DNA reads as TGCGCCAGCAGCTTGGAGGGGGCCTGGGCGGCGACAGATACGCAGTATTTT.

The chain uses TRBV2 and TRBJ1-5; no definite D call. Germline V gives CDR1 SNHLY, CDR2 FYNNEI. CDR3 size: 13 residues. The V and J ends lost 4 bases and 7 bases respectively, with 11 bases between them. The CDR3 here is CASSVPGLQPQHF. The CDR3 region has the DNA TGTGCCAGCAGTGTTCCGGGTTTGCAGCCCCAGCATTTT.

The chain couples TRBV5-1 to TRBJ1-3; a possible D gene is TRBD1 (6 bases). Germline V gives CDR1 SGHRS, CDR2 YFSETQ. The V end was cut by 4 bases, the J end by 2 bases, with 10 bases between. The CDR3 is 14 amino acids. The CDR3 reads CASSIGTTGNTIYF. CDR3 DNA: TGCGCCAGCAGCATAGGGACAACTGGAAACACCATATATTTT.

A single count supports this clone. The rearrangement uses TRBV7-9 and TRBJ2-7, with D possibly being TRBD1 (5 bases). The V gene lost 1 base and the J gene lost 3 bases, with 7 bases spanning the gap. In germline, CDR1 is SEHNR, CDR2 FQNEAQ (reference sequence). The CDR3 loop spans 13 amino acids. The CDR3 reads CASSLVDNYEQYF. The CDR3 DNA reads TGTGCCAGCAGCTTAGTGGACAACTACGAGCAGTACTTC.

The J gene is TRBJ2-7, the V gene TRBV5-1; 11 bases fit TRBD2. The CDR3 runs 16 residues. Looked up from germline, CDR1 is SGHRS and CDR2 is YFSETQ. The ends lost 0 bases at V and 2 bases at J; junction bases unmatched: 4. CDR3: CASSLAGTSGTYEQYF. The CDR3 DNA reads as TGCGCCAGCAGCTTGGCCGGGACTAGCGGAACCTACGAGCAGTACTTC.

The V gene is TRBV6-5, the J gene TRBJ2-3, with 10 bases aligning to TRBD2. This CDR3 has 15 residues. V was clipped by 2 bases and J by 4 bases; unmatched bases: 3. Germline lookup yields CDR1 MNHEY and CDR2 SVGAGI. The CDR3 DNA follows: TGTGCCAGCAGTTACCAGGGACTAGCGCCAGATACGCAGTATTTT. This sequence encodes CASSYQGLAPDTQYF.

This clone was observed a handful of times. This rearrangement joins TRBV27 to TRBJ1-6; D may be TRBD1 (6 bases). V gave up 8 bases and J gave up 3 bases, with 14 bases separating them. The CDR3 spans 15 residues. Germline V gene lookup returns CDR1 MNHEY and CDR2 SMNVEV (reference sequence). The chain's CDR3 is CASSRGGNYNSPLHF. CDR3 in DNA: TGTGCCAGCTCGAGGGGGGGGAACTATAATTCACCCCTCCACTTT.

This chain links TRBV6-6 with TRBJ1-1, with 10 bases matching TRBD1. CDR1 is MNHNY and CDR2 is SVGAGI in the germline V gene (reference sequence). There are 16 residues in the CDR3. V lost 5 bases, J lost 2 bases, and 8 bases stayed unmatched. CDR3 loop: CASSPGDRGINTEAFF. The CDR3 coding sequence is TGTGCCAGCAGTCCCGGGGACAGGGGCATAAACACTGAAGCTTTCTTT.

The CDR3 loop reads CASSSRGIRELNTEAFF. The CDR3 DNA is TGTGCCAGCAGCTCCCGCGGGATAAGGGAACTGAACACTGAAGCTTTCTTT. The chain uses TRBV11-2 and TRBJ1-1; no firm D call. The CDR3 extends over 17 amino acids. V dropped 4 bases and J dropped 0 bases, with 18 bases sitting between them. Germline V gives CDR1 SGHAT, CDR2 FQNNGV.